The rows below give T cell receptor beta chains drawn from one sample of a study of blood T cells in healthy people across ages. TCRdb re-analysed the 5' RACE reads in MiXCR, keeping a single row per CDR3 protein. The top ten hold about 20% of the sample, which has approximately 800,000 distinct CDR3 sequences, about 62% seen once. Sequenced input: blood. These receptors were obtained from a man under 40 in good health. Both conserved end residues are part of each CDR3. D genes are given only for firm matches. Clone size is not always given. Where it is, it says once, few, many or a class for expanded clones.

v_gene	j_gene	d_gene	abundance	CDR3aa	CDR3nt
TRBV9	TRBJ1-5	.	once	CASSVPNRARGEPQHF	TGTGCCAGCAGCGTTCCCAACAGGGCGCGAGGCGAGCCCCAGCATTTT
TRBV7-2	TRBJ2-2	.	few	CASSVWGELFF	TGTGCCAGCAGCGTTTGGGGGGAGCTGTTTTTT
TRBV7-2	TRBJ2-1	TRBD2	once	CATHTGFTSGGADNEQFF	TGTGCCACCCACACCGGTTTTACTAGCGGGGGGGCGGACAATGAGCAGTTCTTC
TRBV7-3	TRBJ2-3	.	.	CASSFQGRRGTDTQYF	TGTGCCAGCAGCTTCCAGGGCAGGAGAGGGACGGATACGCAGTATTTT
TRBV29-1	TRBJ2-7	TRBD1	.	CSVEDRGSYEQYF	TGCAGCGTTGAAGACAGGGGGTCCTACGAGCAGTACTTC
TRBV4-3	TRBJ2-7	.	.	CASSQVGTTSEQYF	TGCGCCAGCAGCCAAGTCGGGACCACCTCCGAGCAGTACTTC
TRBV25-1	TRBJ1-2	.	few	CASSPSGQTGYTF	TGTGCCAGCAGCCCAAGTGGGCAGACCGGCTACACCTTC
TRBV5-1	TRBJ2-5	.	few	CASSPQPQETQYF	TGCGCCAGCAGCCCACAGCCTCAAGAGACCCAGTACTTC
TRBV20-1	TRBJ1-4	.	.	CSARLNEKLFF	TGCAGTGCTAGACTTAATGAAAAACTGTTTTTT
TRBV5-1	TRBJ2-7	TRBD2	.	CASSLPRGGSYEQYF	TGCGCCAGCAGCTTGCCCCGGGGGGGTTCCTACGAGCAGTACTTC
TRBV5-1	TRBJ1-2	.	.	CASSLGTTGSNYGYTF	TGCGCCAGCAGCTTGGGGACTACAGGTTCTAACTATGGCTACACCTTC
TRBV7-2	TRBJ2-4	.	.	CASSFLGATYIQYF	TGTGCCAGCAGCTTCTTGGGGGCGACTTACATTCAGTACTTC
TRBV20-1	TRBJ1-4	TRBD1	.	CSASVGQGDEKLFF	TGCAGTGCTAGTGTGGGACAGGGTGATGAAAAACTGTTTTTT
TRBV6-5	TRBJ2-1	TRBD2	.	CASSYAGGPTYEQCF	TGTGCCAGCAGTTACGCGGGGGGCCCCACCTACGAGCAGTGCTTC
TRBV29-1	TRBJ1-2	.	few	CSVEDRSYGYTF	TGCAGCGTTGAAGATAGGTCCTATGGCTACACCTTC
TRBV9	TRBJ1-5	.	few	CASSGPGRNQPQHF	TGTGCCAGCAGCGGTCCGGGGCGCAATCAGCCCCAGCATTTT
TRBV7-8	TRBJ2-1	TRBD2	once	CASSLSGGLADKFF	TGTGCCAGCAGCTTGTCCGGGGGGTTGGCTGATAAGTTCTTC
TRBV7-2	TRBJ2-5	.	.	CASSRGIGIIETQCF	TGTGCCAGCAGCCGGGGAATCGGCATAATAGAGACCCAGTGCTTC